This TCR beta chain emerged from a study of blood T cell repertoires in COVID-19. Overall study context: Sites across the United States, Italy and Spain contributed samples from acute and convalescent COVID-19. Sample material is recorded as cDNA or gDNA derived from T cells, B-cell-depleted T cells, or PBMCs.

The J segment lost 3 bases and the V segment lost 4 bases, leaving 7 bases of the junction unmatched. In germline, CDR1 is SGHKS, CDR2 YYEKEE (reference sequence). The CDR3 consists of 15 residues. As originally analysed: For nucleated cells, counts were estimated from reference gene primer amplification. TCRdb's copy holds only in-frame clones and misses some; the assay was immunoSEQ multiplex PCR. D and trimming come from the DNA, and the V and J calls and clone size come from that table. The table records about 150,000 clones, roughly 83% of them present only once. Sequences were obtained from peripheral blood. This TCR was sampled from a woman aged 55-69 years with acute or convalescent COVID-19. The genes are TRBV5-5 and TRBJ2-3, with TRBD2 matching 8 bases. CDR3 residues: CASSLIAGRTDTQYF. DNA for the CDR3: TGTGCCAGCAGCCTTATAGCGGGGAGGACAGATACGCAGTATTTT.